The subject of this entry is one T cell receptor (beta chain). CDR3 length equals 14 residues. The ends were cut back, 7 bases at V and 4 bases at J, with 12 bases in the middle. CDR1 is SGHNT and CDR2 is YYREEE in the germline V gene (reference sequence). The source of the sample is a study of blood T cell repertoires in COVID-19. The method was immunoSEQ multiplex PCR; TCRdb's version includes in-frame clones alone and lacks a portion of them. Of 250,000 to 350,000 clones listed, around 90% are singletons. Material for sequencing was peripheral blood. The TCR sequence derives from a woman aged 45-59 years with COVID-19, enrolled during active disease. The chain recombines TRBV5-4 with TRBJ1-6; D not certain. The CDR3 DNA reads TGTGCCAGCCAACTACGGCTTTATAATTCACCCCTCCACTTT. It is translated as CASQLRLYNSPLHF.